This TCR beta chain was identified in a study of blood T cell repertoires in COVID-19. Germline-derived CDR1 and CDR2 are SGHAT and FQNNGV. The V gene lost 2 bases and the J gene lost 6 bases, with 8 bases spanning the gap. The CDR3 consists of 13 residues. This table comes from immunoSEQ multiplex PCR, and its TCRdb copy is limited to in-frame clones, with some not included. The sample gives 91,000 or so clones, just over 85% of which show up once; 13% is in the top ten. The sequencing sample was made of peripheral blood. The source is a woman aged 55-69 years in a cohort sampled during active or convalescent COVID-19. This chain uses TRBV11-2 with TRBJ1-5; D remains ambiguous. The CDR3 bases are TGTGCCAGCAGCTTATCCTCGGGTCAGCCCCAGCATTTT. This sequence encodes CASSLSSGQPQHF.